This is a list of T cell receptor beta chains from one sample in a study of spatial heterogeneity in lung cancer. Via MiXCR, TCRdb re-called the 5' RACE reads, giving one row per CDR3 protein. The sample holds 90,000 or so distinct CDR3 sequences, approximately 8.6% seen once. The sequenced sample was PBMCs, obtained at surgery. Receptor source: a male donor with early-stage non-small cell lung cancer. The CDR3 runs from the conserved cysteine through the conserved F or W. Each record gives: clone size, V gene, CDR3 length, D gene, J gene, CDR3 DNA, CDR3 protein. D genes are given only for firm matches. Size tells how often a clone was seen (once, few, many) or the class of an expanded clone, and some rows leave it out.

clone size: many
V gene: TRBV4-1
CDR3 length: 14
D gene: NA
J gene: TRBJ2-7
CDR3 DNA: TGCGCCAGCAGCCAAGAATGGACAGACTACGAGCAGTACTTC
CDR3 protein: CASSQEWTDYEQYF

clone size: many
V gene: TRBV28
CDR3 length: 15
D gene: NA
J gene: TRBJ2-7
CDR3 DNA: TGTGCCAGCACACCGACAGGTGTTGTCTCCTACGAGCAGTACTTC
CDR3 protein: CASTPTGVVSYEQYF

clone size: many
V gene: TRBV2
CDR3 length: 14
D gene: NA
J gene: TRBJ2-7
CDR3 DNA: TGTGCCAGCCGCCCGGGATACCTCTCCTACGAGCAGTACTTC
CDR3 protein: CASRPGYLSYEQYF

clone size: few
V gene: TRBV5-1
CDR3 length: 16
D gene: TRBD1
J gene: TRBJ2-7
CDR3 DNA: TGCGCCAGCAGCCCCTCATTCAGGACAGGGCGGGAAGAGCAGTACTTC
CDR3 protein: CASSPSFRTGREEQYF

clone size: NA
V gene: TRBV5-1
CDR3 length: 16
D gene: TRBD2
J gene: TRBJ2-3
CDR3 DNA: TGCGCCAGCAGCTCCGGACTAGCAGAAACCACAGATACGCAGTATTTT
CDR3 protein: CASSSGLAETTDTQYF

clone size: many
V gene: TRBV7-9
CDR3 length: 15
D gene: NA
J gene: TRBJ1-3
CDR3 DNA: TGTGCCAGCAGCCCGCTTTGGGTCTCTGGAAACACCATATATTTT
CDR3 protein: CASSPLWVSGNTIYF

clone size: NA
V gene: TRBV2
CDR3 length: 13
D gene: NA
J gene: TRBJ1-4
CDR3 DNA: TGTGCCAGCAGTGAACGACGACTCACGGAACTGTTTTTT
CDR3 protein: CASSERRLTELFF

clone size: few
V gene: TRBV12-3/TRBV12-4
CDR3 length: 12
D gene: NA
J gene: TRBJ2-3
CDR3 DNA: TGTGCCAGCAGTTCGGACTCGCTAGCGCAGTATTTT
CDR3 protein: CASSSDSLAQYF

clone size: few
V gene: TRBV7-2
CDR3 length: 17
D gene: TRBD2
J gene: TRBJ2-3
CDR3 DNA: TGTGCCAGCAGCTTTATGAGGGCACTAGCGGGGGTGGATACGCAGTATTTT
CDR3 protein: CASSFMRALAGVDTQYF

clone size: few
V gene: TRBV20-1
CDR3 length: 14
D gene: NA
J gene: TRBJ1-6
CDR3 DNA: TGCAGTGCTAGCCCGGGACAAGGGGATTCACCCCTCCACTTT
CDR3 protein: CSASPGQGDSPLHF

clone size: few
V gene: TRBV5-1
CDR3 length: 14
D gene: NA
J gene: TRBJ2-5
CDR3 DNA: TGCGCCAGCAGACTCGGGACTCGGCGGGAGACCCAGTACTTC
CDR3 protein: CASRLGTRRETQYF

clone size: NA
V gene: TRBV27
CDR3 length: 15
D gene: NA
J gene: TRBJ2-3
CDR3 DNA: TGTGCCAGCAGTCCTTTTGGCGCCTACACAGATACGCAGTATTTT
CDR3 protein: CASSPFGAYTDTQYF

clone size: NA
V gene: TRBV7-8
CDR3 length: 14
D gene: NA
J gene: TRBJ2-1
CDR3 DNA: TGTGCCAGCAGCCTAGTGGGGACCTACAATGAGCAGTTCTTC
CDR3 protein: CASSLVGTYNEQFF

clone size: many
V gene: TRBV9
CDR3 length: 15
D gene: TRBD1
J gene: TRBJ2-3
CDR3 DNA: TGTGCCAGTAATCTGGGACAGGGTAGCACAGATACGCAGTATTTT
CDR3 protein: CASNLGQGSTDTQYF

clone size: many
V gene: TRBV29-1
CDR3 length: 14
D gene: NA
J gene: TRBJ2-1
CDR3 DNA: TGCAGCGTTGAAGACCACAGCTCCTACAATGAGCAGTTCTTC
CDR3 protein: CSVEDHSSYNEQFF

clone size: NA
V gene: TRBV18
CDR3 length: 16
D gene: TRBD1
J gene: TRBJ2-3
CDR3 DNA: TGTGCCAGCTCACCACGTGGACAGGACTTCACAGATACGCAGTATTTT
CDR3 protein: CASSPRGQDFTDTQYF

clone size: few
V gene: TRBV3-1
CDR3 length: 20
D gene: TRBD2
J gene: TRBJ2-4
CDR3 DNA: TGTGCCAGCAGCTCCCGGCCCGGGACTAGCGGGACTCTAGCCAAAAACATTCAGTACTTC
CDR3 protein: CASSSRPGTSGTLAKNIQYF

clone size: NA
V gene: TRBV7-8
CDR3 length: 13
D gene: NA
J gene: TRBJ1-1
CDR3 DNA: TGTGCCAGCGGAGAACAGGCAAACACTGAAGCTTTCTTT
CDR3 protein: CASGEQANTEAFF

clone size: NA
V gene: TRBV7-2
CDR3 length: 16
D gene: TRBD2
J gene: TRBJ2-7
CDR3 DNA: TGTGCCAGCAGCGGGCACGGACTAGCGGGGGGGAACGAGCAGTACTTC
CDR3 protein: CASSGHGLAGGNEQYF

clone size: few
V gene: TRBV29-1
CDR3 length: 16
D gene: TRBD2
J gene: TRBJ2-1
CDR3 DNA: TGCAGCGTTGAAGATAGACTAGCGGGGAAATACAATGAGCAGTTCTTC
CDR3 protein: CSVEDRLAGKYNEQFF

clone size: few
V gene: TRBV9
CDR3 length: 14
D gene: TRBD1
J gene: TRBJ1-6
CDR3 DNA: TGTGCCAGCAGCCCAGGGGGATATAATTCACCCCTCCACTTT
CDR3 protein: CASSPGGYNSPLHF

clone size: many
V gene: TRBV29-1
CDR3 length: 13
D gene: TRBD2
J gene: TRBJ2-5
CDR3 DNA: TGCAGCGCGACGGCGGGGGGGACAGAGACCCAGTACTTC
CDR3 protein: CSATAGGTETQYF

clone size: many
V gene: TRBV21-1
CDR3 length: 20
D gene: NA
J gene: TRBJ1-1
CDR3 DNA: TGTGCCAGCAGCAAAGAACGAAACGGAGAGTCAGGAGAGGTTGCCACTGAAGCTTTCTTT
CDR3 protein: CASSKERNGESGEVATEAFF

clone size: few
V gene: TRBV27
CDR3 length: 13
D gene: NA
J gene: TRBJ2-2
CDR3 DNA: TGTGCCAGCACCTGGGGTAACACCGGGGAGCTGTTTTTT
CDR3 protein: CASTWGNTGELFF

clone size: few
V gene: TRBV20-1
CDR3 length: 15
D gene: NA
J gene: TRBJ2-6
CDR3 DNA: TGCAGTGCTAGAGATTCCCGGAGGGGGGCCAACGTCCTGACTTTC
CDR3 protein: CSARDSRRGANVLTF

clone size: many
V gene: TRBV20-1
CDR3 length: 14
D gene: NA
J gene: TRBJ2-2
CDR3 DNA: TGCAGTGCTAGAGAGTACAGCAACACCGGGGAGCTGTTTTTT
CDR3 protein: CSAREYSNTGELFF

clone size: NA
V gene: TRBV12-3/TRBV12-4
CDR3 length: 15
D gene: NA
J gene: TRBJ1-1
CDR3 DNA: TGTGCCAGCAGTTTTAATCGGGCCGGGGGGACTGAAGCTTTCTTT
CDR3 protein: CASSFNRAGGTEAFF

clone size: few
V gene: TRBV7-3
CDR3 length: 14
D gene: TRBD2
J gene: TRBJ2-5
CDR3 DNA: TGTGCCAGCGAAGTAGCGGGACGTGGAAAGACCCAGTACTTC
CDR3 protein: CASEVAGRGKTQYF

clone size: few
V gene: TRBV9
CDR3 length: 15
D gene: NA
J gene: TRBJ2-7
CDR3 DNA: TGTGCCAGCAGCGAAGCTGGGGTCGGGCCCTACGAGCAGTACTTC
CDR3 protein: CASSEAGVGPYEQYF

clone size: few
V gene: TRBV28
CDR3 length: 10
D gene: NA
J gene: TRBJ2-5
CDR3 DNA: TGTGCCAGCAGTTCAAAGACCCAGTACTTC
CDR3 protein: CASSSKTQYF

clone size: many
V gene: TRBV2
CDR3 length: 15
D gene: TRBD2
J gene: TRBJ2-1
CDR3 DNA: TGTGCCAGCAGCCCCCTAAGCGGGGGTTACAATGAGCAGTTCTTC
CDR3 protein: CASSPLSGGYNEQFF

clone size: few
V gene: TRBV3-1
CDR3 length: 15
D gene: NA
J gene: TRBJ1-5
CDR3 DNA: TGTGCCAGCAGCCAAGGAGACAGTAGCAATCAGCCCCAGCATTTT
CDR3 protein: CASSQGDSSNQPQHF

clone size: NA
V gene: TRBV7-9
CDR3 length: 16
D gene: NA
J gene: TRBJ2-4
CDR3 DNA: TGTGCCAGCAGTTACACAACCTACAGGGTGGAAAACATTCAGTACTTC
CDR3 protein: CASSYTTYRVENIQYF

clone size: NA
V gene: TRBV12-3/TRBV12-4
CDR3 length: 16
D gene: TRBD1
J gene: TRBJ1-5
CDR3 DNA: TGTGCCAGCAGCTATAACTCAGGGGGCGCGGGTCAGCCCCAGCATTTT
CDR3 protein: CASSYNSGGAGQPQHF

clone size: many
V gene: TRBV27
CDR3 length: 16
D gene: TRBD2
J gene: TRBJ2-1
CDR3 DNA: TGTGCCAGCAGTCTACTAGCGGGAGGAATAAACAATGAGCAGTTCTTC
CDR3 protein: CASSLLAGGINNEQFF

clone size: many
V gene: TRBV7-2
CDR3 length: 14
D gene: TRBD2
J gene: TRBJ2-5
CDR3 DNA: TGTGCCAGCAGCCCGGGACTATCGCTTAAGACCCAGTACTTC
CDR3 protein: CASSPGLSLKTQYF

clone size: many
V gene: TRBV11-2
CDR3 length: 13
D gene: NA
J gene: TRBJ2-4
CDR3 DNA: TGTGCCAGCAGCCCCGCCCCTGACTGGTCTCAGTACTTC
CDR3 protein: CASSPAPDWSQYF

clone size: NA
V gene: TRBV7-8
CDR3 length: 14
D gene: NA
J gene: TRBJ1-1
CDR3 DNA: TGTGCCAGCAGCTGGGGGACGGCGAACACTGAAGCTTTCTTT
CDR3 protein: CASSWGTANTEAFF

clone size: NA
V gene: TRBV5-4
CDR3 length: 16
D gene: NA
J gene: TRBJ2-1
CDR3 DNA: TGTGCCAGCAGCTACAGAGGGCCGAACACCTACAATGAGCAGTTCTTC
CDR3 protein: CASSYRGPNTYNEQFF

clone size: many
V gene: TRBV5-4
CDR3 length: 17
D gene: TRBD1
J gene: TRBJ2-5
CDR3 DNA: TGTGCCAGCAGCTTGGCCCGGGACAGGGGGCTCTCGGAGACCCAGTACTTC
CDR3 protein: CASSLARDRGLSETQYF

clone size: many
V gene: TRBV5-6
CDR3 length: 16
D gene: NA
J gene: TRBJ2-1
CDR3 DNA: TGTGCCAGCAGCTGGGTCACAGGGATCGCCTACAATGAGCAGTTCTTC
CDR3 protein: CASSWVTGIAYNEQFF

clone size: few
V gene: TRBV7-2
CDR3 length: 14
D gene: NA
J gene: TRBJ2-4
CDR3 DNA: TGTGCCAGCAGCCCCCAGGGGACCAAAAACATTCAGTACTTC
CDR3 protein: CASSPQGTKNIQYF

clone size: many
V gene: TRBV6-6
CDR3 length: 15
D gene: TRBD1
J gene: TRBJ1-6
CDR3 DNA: TGTGCCAGCAGTGTCCGGGACAGCGTTAATTCACCCCTCCACTTT
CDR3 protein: CASSVRDSVNSPLHF

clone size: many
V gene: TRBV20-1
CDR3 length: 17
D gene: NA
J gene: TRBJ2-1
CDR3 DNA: TGCAGTGCTAGAGGCGCATTAGCGGTGAGCTCCTACAATGAGCAGTTCTTC
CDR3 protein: CSARGALAVSSYNEQFF

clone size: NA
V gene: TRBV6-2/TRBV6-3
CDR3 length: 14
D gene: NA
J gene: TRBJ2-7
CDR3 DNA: TGTGCCAGCAGTTACTCAGGGACAAACTACGAGCAGTACTTC
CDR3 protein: CASSYSGTNYEQYF

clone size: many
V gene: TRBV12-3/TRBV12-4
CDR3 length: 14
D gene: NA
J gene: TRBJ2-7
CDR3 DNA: TGTGCCAGCAGTCCTCCCGGCCCTCCGGAAAAGCAGTACTTC
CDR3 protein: CASSPPGPPEKQYF

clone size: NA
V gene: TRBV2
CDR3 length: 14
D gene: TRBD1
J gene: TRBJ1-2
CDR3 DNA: TGTGCCAGCAGGGACCCCGGGACAGATTATGGCTACACCTTC
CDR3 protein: CASRDPGTDYGYTF